This paragraph covers one T cell receptor (beta chain) sequence. Its antigen is currently unknown. The sample originates from a study of PD-1 blockade in mismatch repair-deficient tumors. General study points: Tumor-resident clones, often undetectable pretreatment in blood, expanded then contracted after pembrolizumab.

PCR or immunohistochemistry showed mismatch repair deficiency in every enrolled patient. Libraries were prepared by immunoSEQ multiplex PCR; TCRdb keeps only in-frame clonotypes and omits some of them. The sample lists more than 95,000 clones, 70% to 90% occurring once. Looked up from germline, CDR1 is LNHNV and CDR2 is YYDKDF (reference sequence). With V trimmed by 1 base and J by 1 base, 1 base remained unmatched. The CDR3 loop spans 15 amino acids. The sequenced sample was peripheral blood, obtained 44 weeks after starting pembrolizumab. This sequence originates from an adult with mismatch repair-deficient cancer. The chain couples TRBV15 to TRBJ1-1; 9 nucleotides align to TRBD1. CDR3 DNA: TGTGCCACCAGCAGAGTACAGGGGGCGAACACTGAAGCTTTCTTT. Translated: CATSRVQGANTEAFF.